One sample yielded the 27 T cell receptor beta chains listed below, sequenced in a study of T cells in Graves' hyperthyroidism and ophthalmopathy. Template material for amplifying TCR beta CDR3 regions consisted of RNA transcripts. Initially, a first-round RT-PCR of the TCR CDR3 employed the HTBI primer set. Via MiXCR, TCRdb re-called the multiplex PCR reads, giving one row per CDR3 protein. The data contain about 520,000 distinct CDR3 sequences, 20% to 25% of them singletons. Sequencing was done on a sample of blood. These receptors were taken from a man between 18 and 29 years old with Graves' hyperthyroidism.

This clonotype was counted at least ten times. This rearrangement joins TRBV5-5 to TRBJ1-1; D gene ambiguous. Germline V gene lookup returns CDR1 SGHKS and CDR2 YYEKEE (reference sequence). V lost 6 bases, J lost 1 base, and 19 bases lay in between. CDR3 length: 16 residues. The CDR3 DNA is TGTGCCAGCACCCTCAAGGGAGGGTCCTCGAACACTGAAGCTTTCTTT. Its translation: CASTLKGGSSNTEAFF.

At least ten counts were recorded for this clonotype. The chain recombines TRBV2 with TRBJ2-2, with D perhaps TRBD2 (6 bases). Germline V gives CDR1 SNHLY, CDR2 FYNNEI. The CDR3 has 12 residues. The V end was cut by 2 bases, the J end by 13 bases, with 11 bases between. CDR3 DNA sequence: TGTGCCAGCAGTGAATTCGGGACTGGGCTGTTTTTT. Translation gives CASSEFGTGLFF.

V usage is TRBV6-1 and J usage is TRBJ1-3, with D uncertain. Trimming removed 6 bases at V and 1 base at J, with 10 bases between. The CDR3 covers 14 residues. From germline, CDR1 is MNHNS and CDR2 SASEGT. CDR3 coding DNA: TGTGCCAGCAGCCCGGTTACTTCTGGAAACACCATATATTTT. As protein: CASSPVTSGNTIYF.

This clonotype was seen more than once but under ten times. The V and J genes are TRBV7-6 and TRBJ1-5, with D hard to call. Deletions cut 2 bases from V and 4 bases from J, with 6 bases between. Germline CDR1 is SGHVS and CDR2 is FNYEAQ. CDR3 size: 13 residues. The CDR3 loop reads CASSLKSNQPQHF. Written as DNA, the CDR3 is TGTGCCAGCAGCTTAAAGTCAAATCAGCCCCAGCATTTT. The variable domain in full, with the rest retrieved from reference TRBV7-6 and TRBJ1-5, is GAGVSQSPRYKVTKRGQDVALRCDPISGHVSLYWYRQALGQGPEFLTYFNYEAQQDKSGLPNDRFSAERPEGSISTLTIQRTEQRDSAMYRCASSLKSNQPQHFGDGTRLSIL.

This clonotype has only a few counts. The DNA for the CDR3 is TGTGCCAGCAGTCCCGGTCCCGGGACAGGAAACAATGAGCAGTTCTTC. This gives the protein CASSPGPGTGNNEQFF. This chain links TRBV12-3 or TRBV12-4 with TRBJ2-1; 8 bases are a match to TRBD1. This CDR3 contains 16 residues. The ends lost 5 bases at V and 5 bases at J; junction bases unmatched: 11.

This clonotype was counted at least ten times. The rearrangement links TRBV4-1 to TRBJ1-5, with D maybe TRBD1 (6 bases). Deletions cut 2 bases from V and 1 base from J, with 12 bases between. This CDR3 spans 16 amino acids. CDR1 and CDR2 from the germline V gene are MGHRA and YSYEKL. The CDR3 is CASSQHNRASNQPQHF. The CDR3 region has the DNA TGCGCCAGCAGCCAACATAACAGGGCCAGCAATCAGCCCCAGCATTTT.

In its sample, this clonotype was seen many times. The J gene is TRBJ2-7, the V gene TRBV5-6; D uncertain. This CDR3 is 15 amino acids long. V was trimmed by 4 bases and J by 3 bases, leaving 17 bases between them. In germline, CDR1 is SGHDT, CDR2 YYEEEE. This CDR3 reads CASSLWTRGRYEQYF. The CDR3 DNA reads TGTGCCAGCAGCCTTTGGACCCGAGGTCGCTACGAGCAGTACTTC. The entire variable domain, with the rest obtained from reference TRBV5-6 and TRBJ2-7, is as follows: DAGVTQSPTHLIKTRGQQVTLRCSPKSGHDTVSWYQQALGQGPQFIFQYYEEEERQRGNFPDRFSGHQFPNYSSELNVNALLLGDSALYLCASSLWTRGRYEQYFGPGTRLTVT.

This clonotype was detected many times. The chain couples TRBV12-3 or TRBV12-4 to TRBJ1-1, with D possibly TRBD1 on 5 matching bases. This CDR3 region has 14 residues. V dropped 7 bases and J dropped 9 bases, with 21 bases sitting between them. CDR3 loop: CASTISGGSTKAFF. The CDR3 region has the DNA TGTGCCAGCACCATCTCGGGGGGGTCAACTAAAGCTTTCTTT.

The table lists this clonotype with many counts. The J gene is TRBJ1-1, the V gene TRBV13, with TRBD1 as a possible D gene (5 bases). V lost 2 bases, J lost 13 bases, and 14 bases lay in between. The CDR3 contains 12 residues. Germline CDR1 is PRHDT and CDR2 is FYEKMQ (reference sequence). The CDR3 loop reads CASSLQGLIGFF. The CDR3 DNA reads TGTGCCAGCAGCTTACAGGGCCTCATCGGTTTCTTT.

The sample holds a few counts of this clonotype. The chain links TRBV12-3 or TRBV12-4 to TRBJ1-1, with D possibly being TRBD1 (5 bases). Trimming stripped 4 bases from V and 1 base from J, with 10 bases between. The CDR3 has 14 amino acids. CDR3 bases: TGTGCCAGCAGTTGGGAGGGGAGGAACACTGAAGCTTTCTTT. As protein: CASSWEGRNTEAFF.

The sample holds many counts of this clonotype. The CDR3 region has the DNA TGTGCCAGCAGTCCGGCCGGACTAGCGGAGACCCAGTACTTC. Encoded protein: CASSPAGLAETQYF. V gene TRBV12-3 or TRBV12-4 combines with J gene TRBJ2-5, with 9 bases aligning to TRBD2. Trimming removed 5 bases from V and 5 bases from J; junction bases left unmatched: 6. The CDR3 runs 14 residues.

This clonotype occurred many times. V and J are TRBV5-5 and TRBJ1-1, with a weak D call TRBD1 (6 bases). The germline CDR1 and CDR2 sequences are SGHKS and YYEKEE (reference sequence). The V end lost 2 bases, the J end lost 4 bases, and 12 bases lay between the germline ends. CDR3 length: 14 residues. CDR3 sequence reads: CASSLGSRGTEAFF. The CDR3 bases are TGTGCCAGCAGCTTAGGCAGCAGGGGCACTGAAGCTTTCTTT.

This clonotype appeared many times. V gene TRBV28 combines with J gene TRBJ1-3, with a tentative D call TRBD1 (6 bases). From germline, CDR1 is MDHEN and CDR2 SYDVKM. V lost 2 bases, J lost 3 bases, and 11 bases lay in between. The CDR3 extends over 15 amino acids. CDR3 coding DNA: TGTGCCAGCAGTTTAACTGGGGGCGGTGGAAACACCATATATTTT. Its protein is CASSLTGGGGNTIYF.

The CDR3 bases are TGTGCCAGCACCCCCGGGGTCAGTGAGCAGTACTTC. Translation: CASTPGVSEQYF. V usage is TRBV6-1 and J usage is TRBJ2-7, with a tentative D call TRBD2 (5 bases). The CDR3 extends over 12 amino acids. V was trimmed by 7 bases and J by 7 bases, leaving 14 bases between them. From germline, CDR1 is MNHNS and CDR2 SASEGT.

The CDR3 nucleotides are TGCGCCAGCAGCCAAGCCCCCCTACAGGGAGGGAACTACGAGCAGTACTTC. It translates to CASSQAPLQGGNYEQYF. The chain has TRBV4-1 and TRBJ2-7; D perhaps matches TRBD2 (7 bases). Germline assignment: CDR1 MGHRA and CDR2 YSYEKL. Trimming left V 1 base short and J 3 bases short, with 19 bases between. The CDR3 extends over 17 amino acids.

In this sample, this clonotype turned up many times. The chain uses TRBV6-1 and TRBJ2-7; D might be TRBD1 (5 bases). Per germline, CDR1 MNHNS and CDR2 SASEGT. The CDR3 spans 12 residues. Trimming took off 6 bases at V and 4 bases at J, with 10 bases between the two ends. CDR3 loop: CASSDSVYEQYF. DNA of the CDR3: TGTGCCAGCAGCGACAGTGTTTACGAGCAGTACTTC.

This clonotype was seen repeatedly, ten times or more. The chain recombines TRBV12-5 with TRBJ1-2; D is possibly TRBD1 (6 bases). V lost 0 bases and J lost 3, with 14 bases in between. This CDR3 has 16 amino acids. Per germline, CDR1 LGHNT and CDR2 FRNRAP. The CDR3 sequence is CASGLVIAGEYYGYTF. In DNA, the CDR3 is TGTGCTAGTGGTTTGGTGATAGCAGGGGAGTACTATGGCTACACCTTC.

Ten or more counts support this clonotype. The CDR3 DNA reads as TGTGCCAGCAGTGGGCGACAGGGCCGATCTGAAGCTTTCTTT. Translated, it gives CASSGRQGRSEAFF. The chain combines TRBV28 with TRBJ1-1, with 7 bases fitting TRBD1. This CDR3 has 14 amino acids. In germline, CDR1 is MDHEN, CDR2 SYDVKM. Trimming cost V 5 bases and J 6 bases; bases outside gene matches: 9. Drawing the rest from reference TRBV28 and TRBJ1-1, the complete variable domain is DVKVTQSSRYLVKRTGEKVFLECVQDMDHENMFWYRQDPGLGLRLIYFSYDVKMKEKGDIPEGYSVSREKKERFSLILESASTNQTSMYLCASSGRQGRSEAFFGQGTRLTVV.

This clonotype came up many times. V gene TRBV11-2 combines with J gene TRBJ2-7, with D possibly matching TRBD1 (6 bases). CDR1 and CDR2 (germline): SGHAT, FQNNGV. This CDR3 is 14 amino acids long. V was trimmed by 4 bases and J by 4 bases, leaving 14 bases between them. CDR3 in amino acids: CASSWGHPQYEQYF. The CDR3 DNA is TGTGCCAGCAGCTGGGGACACCCGCAGTACGAGCAGTACTTC. Filled out from reference TRBV11-2 and TRBJ2-7, the complete variable domain reads EAGVAQSPRYKIIEKRQSVAFWCNPISGHATLYWYQQILGQGPKLLIQFQNNGVVDDSQLPKDRFSAERLKGVDSTLKIQPAKLEDSAVYLCASSWGHPQYEQYFGPGTRLTVT.

This clonotype was observed many times. The chain uses TRBV12-3 or TRBV12-4 and TRBJ1-2; TRBD1 agrees at 7 bases. This CDR3 contains 11 residues. The V gene end was trimmed by 6 bases and the J gene end by 12 bases; junction bases not matched to a gene: 7. The chain's CDR3 is CASRNGTVNTF. CDR3 coding DNA: TGTGCCAGCAGGAACGGGACAGTGAACACCTTC.

This clonotype was observed at least ten times. The chain employs TRBV12-3 or TRBV12-4 and TRBJ1-1; 8 positions match TRBD1. With 5 bases clipped from V and 8 bases from J, the junction kept 10 bases outside the gene matches. The CDR3 totals 14 residues. The chain's CDR3 is CASSPRQGPTEAFF. CDR3 DNA: TGTGCCAGCAGTCCTCGACAGGGGCCTACCGAAGCTTTCTTT.

The chain carries TRBV6-1 and TRBJ2-7; no firm D call. V was shortened by 0 bases and J by 3 bases, with 12 bases between the two germline ends. Germline V gives CDR1 MNHNS, CDR2 SASEGT. The CDR3 consists of 15 residues. The CDR3 loop is CASSEAALIDYEQYF. The CDR3 DNA sequence: TGTGCCAGCAGTGAAGCCGCCCTAATAGACTACGAGCAGTACTTC.

A word on this clonotype: No conserved phenylalanine or tryptophan ends this CDR3, so it is likely a read error. This sequence joins TRBV30 and TRBJ1-3, with D maybe TRBD1 (5 bases). Trimming left V 2 bases short and J 4 bases short, with 9 bases between. There are 13 residues in the CDR3. CDR1 is GTSNPN, CDR2 SVGIG, per germline (reference sequence). The CDR3 here is CAWSPTAGNTIYL. CDR3 sequence (DNA): TGTGCCTGGAGTCCGACAGCCGGAAACACCATATATTTG.

This clonotype was seen ten or more times. In DNA form, the CDR3 reads TGTGCCAGCAGTGGCGGACGGCAAGAGACCCAGTACTTC. Its translation: CASSGGRQETQYF. V and J are TRBV2 and TRBJ2-5; no firm D call. The CDR3 runs 13 residues. Germline-derived CDR1 and CDR2 are SNHLY and FYNNEI. V lost 4 bases, J lost 2 bases, and 8 bases lay in between.

This clonotype has ten or more counts. The chain joins TRBV6-5 to TRBJ1-5; no clear D. This CDR3 comprises 13 residues. Germline lookup yields CDR1 MNHEY and CDR2 SVGAGI. V was clipped by 4 bases and J by 5 bases, with 9 bases between them. CDR3 residues: CASSLLLDQPQHF. CDR3 nucleotides: TGTGCCAGCAGTTTACTTTTGGATCAGCCCCAGCATTTT.

This clonotype was counted at least ten times. V is TRBV18 and J is TRBJ1-2, with D possibly being TRBD1 (5 bases). The CDR3 consists of 13 residues. Germline loops: CDR1 KGHSH, CDR2 LQKENI. Trimming removed 2 bases from V and 5 bases from J, with 9 bases in between. The CDR3 DNA reads TGTGCCAGCTCACCAAGGGACGGGTATGGCTACACCTTC. This gives the protein CASSPRDGYGYTF.

This chain joins TRBV12-3 or TRBV12-4 and TRBJ2-5; D not certain. V lost 8 bases, J lost 2 bases, and 9 bases lay in between. This CDR3 comprises 12 residues. The CDR3 region is CASGWGQETQYF. In nucleotides, the CDR3 is TGTGCCAGCGGTTGGGGACAAGAGACCCAGTACTTC.